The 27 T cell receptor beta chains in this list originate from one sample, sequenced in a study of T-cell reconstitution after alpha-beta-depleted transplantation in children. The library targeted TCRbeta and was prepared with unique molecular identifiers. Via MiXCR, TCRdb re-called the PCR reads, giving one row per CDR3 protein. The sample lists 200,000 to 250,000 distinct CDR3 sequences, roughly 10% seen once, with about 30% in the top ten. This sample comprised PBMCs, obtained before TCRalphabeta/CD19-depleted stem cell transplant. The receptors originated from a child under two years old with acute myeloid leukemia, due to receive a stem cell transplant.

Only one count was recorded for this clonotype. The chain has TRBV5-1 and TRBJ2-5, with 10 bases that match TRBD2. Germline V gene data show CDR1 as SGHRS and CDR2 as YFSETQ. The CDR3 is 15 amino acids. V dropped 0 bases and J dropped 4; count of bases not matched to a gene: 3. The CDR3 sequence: CASSLATSGLETQYF. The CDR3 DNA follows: TGCGCCAGCAGCTTGGCGACTAGCGGGTTAGAGACCCAGTACTTC.

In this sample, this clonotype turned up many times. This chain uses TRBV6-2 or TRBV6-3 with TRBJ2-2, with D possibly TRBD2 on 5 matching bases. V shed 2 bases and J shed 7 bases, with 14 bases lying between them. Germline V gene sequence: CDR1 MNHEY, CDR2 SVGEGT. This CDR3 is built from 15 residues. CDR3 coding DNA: TGTGCCAGCAGTTACCCCCTGGACTTGATCGGGGAGCTGTTTTTT. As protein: CASSYPLDLIGELFF.

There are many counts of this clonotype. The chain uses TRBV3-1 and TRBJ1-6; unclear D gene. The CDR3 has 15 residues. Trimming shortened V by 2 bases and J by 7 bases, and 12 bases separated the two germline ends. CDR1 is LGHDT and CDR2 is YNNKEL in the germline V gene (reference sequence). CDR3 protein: CASSQPGSGNSPLHF. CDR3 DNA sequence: TGTGCCAGCAGCCAACCGGGATCTGGGAATTCACCCCTCCACTTT. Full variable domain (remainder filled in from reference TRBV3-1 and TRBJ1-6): DTAVSQTPKYLVTQMGNDKSIKCEQNLGHDTMYWYKQDSKKFLKIMFSYNNKELIINETVPNRFSPKSPDKAHLNLHINSLELGDSAVYFCASSQPGSGNSPLHFGNGTRLTVT.

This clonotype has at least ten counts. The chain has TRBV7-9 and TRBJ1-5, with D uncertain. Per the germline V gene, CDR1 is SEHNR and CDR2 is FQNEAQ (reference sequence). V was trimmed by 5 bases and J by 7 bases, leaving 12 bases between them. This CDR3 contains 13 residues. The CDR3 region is CASSTDTRQPQHF. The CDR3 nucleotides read TGTGCCAGCAGCACCGACACGCGCCAGCCCCAGCATTTT.

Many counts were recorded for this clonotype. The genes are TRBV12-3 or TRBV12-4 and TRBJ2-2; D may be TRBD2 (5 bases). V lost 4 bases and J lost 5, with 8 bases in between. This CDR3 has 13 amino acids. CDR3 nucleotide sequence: TGTGCCAGCAGTTACTCGGGGACCGGGGAGCTGTTTTTT. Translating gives CASSYSGTGELFF.

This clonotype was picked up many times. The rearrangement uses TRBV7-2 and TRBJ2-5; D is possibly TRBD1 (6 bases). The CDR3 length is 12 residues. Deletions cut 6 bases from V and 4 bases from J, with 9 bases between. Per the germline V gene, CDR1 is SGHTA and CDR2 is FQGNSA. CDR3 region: CASRGAGETQYF. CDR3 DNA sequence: TGTGCCAGCAGGGGGGCAGGAGAGACCCAGTACTTC.

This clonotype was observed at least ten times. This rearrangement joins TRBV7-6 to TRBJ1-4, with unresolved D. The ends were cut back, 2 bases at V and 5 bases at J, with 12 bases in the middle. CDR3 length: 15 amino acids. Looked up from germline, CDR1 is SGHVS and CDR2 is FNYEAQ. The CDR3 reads CASSLSFAGNEKLFF. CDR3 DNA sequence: TGTGCCAGCAGCTTAAGTTTCGCCGGAAATGAAAAACTGTTTTTT.

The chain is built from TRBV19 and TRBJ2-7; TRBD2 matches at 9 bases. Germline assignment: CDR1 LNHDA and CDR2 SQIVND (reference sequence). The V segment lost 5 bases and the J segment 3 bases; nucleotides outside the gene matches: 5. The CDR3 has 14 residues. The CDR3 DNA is TGTGCCAGTAGTGCGGGGGGGGCCATCTACGAGCAGTACTTC. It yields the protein CASSAGGAIYEQYF.

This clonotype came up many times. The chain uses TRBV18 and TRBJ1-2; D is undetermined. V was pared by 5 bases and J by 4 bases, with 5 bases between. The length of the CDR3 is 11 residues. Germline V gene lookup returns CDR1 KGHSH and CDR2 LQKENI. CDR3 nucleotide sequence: TGTGCCAGCTCAAATGGCTATGGCTACACCTTC. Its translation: CASSNGYGYTF.

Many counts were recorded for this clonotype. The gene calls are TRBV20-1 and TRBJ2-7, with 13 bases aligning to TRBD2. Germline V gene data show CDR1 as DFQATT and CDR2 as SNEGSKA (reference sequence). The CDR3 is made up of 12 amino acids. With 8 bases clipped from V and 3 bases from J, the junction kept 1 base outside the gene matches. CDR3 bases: TGCAGTTGGACTAGCGGGAGCTACGAGCAGTACTTC. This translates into CSWTSGSYEQYF.

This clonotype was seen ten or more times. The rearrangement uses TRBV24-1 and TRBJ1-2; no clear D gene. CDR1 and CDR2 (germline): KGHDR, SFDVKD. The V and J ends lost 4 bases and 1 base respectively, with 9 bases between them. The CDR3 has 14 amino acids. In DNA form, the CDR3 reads TGTGCCACCAGTGACTTTAGAATTAACTATGGCTACACCTTC. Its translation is CATSDFRINYGYTF.

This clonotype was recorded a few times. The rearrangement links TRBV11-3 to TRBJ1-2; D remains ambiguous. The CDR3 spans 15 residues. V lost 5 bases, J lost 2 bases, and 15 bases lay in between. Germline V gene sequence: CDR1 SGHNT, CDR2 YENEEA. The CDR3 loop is CASSLPGLQNYGYTF. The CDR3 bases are TGTGCCAGCAGCCTCCCCGGACTGCAGAACTATGGCTACACCTTC. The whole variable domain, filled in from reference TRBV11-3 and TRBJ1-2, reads EAGVVQSPRYKIIEKKQPVAFWCNPISGHNTLYWYLQNLGQGPELLIRYENEEAVDDSQLPKDRFSAERLKGVDSTLKIQPAELGDSAVYLCASSLPGLQNYGYTFGSGTRLTVV.

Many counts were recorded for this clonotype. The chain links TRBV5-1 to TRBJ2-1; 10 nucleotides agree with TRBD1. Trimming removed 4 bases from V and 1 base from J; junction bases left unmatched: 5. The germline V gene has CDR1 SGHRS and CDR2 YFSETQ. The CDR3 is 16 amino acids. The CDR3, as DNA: TGCGCCAGCAGCCACCGACAGGGGGCTTCCTACAATGAGCAGTTCTTC. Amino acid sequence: CASSHRQGASYNEQFF.

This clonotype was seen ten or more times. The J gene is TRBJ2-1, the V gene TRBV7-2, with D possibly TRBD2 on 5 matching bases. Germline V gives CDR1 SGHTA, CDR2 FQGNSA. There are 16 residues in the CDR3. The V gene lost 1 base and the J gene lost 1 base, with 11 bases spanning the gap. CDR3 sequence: CASSLVASSSYNEQFF. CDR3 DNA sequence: TGTGCCAGCAGCTTAGTGGCTAGCTCTTCCTACAATGAGCAGTTCTTC.

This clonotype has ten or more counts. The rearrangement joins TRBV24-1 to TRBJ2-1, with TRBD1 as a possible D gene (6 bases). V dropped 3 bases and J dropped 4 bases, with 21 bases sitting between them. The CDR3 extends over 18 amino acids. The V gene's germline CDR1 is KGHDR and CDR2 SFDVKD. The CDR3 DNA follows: TGTGCCACCAGTGATGTGACAGGCCCTACTGCCCAGTACAATGAGCAGTTCTTC. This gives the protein CATSDVTGPTAQYNEQFF.

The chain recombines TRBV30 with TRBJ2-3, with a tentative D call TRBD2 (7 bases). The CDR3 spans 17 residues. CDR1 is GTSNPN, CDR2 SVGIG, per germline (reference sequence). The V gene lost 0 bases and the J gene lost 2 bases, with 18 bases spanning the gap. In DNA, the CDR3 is TGTGCCTGGAGTGTTCCTCTAGGGGGGGGTTTCACAGATACGCAGTATTTT. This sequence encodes CAWSVPLGGGFTDTQYF.

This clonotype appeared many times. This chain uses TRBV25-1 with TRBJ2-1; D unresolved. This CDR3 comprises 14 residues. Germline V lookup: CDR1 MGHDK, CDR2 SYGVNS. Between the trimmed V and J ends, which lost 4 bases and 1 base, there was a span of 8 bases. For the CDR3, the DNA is TGTGCCAGCAGTGTGGGCAATTCCTACAATGAGCAGTTCTTC. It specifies CASSVGNSYNEQFF.

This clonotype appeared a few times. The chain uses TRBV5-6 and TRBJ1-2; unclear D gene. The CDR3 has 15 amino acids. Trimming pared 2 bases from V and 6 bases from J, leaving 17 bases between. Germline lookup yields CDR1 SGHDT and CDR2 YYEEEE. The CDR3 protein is CASSLRWDPIDGYTF. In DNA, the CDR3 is TGTGCCAGCAGCTTAAGGTGGGATCCGATAGATGGCTACACCTTC.

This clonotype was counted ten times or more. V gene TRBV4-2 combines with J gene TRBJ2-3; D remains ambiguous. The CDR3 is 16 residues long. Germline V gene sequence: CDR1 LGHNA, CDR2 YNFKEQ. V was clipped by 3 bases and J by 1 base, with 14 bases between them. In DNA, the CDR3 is TGTGCCAGCAGCCACCAAACAAGAAAGGGCACAGATACGCAGTATTTT. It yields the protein CASSHQTRKGTDTQYF.

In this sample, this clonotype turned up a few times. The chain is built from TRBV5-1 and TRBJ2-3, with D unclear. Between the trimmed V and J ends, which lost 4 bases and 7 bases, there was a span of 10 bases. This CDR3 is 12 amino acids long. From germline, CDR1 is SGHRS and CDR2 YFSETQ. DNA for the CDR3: TGCGCCAGCAGCGATCCCCTAAATACGCAGTATTTT. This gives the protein CASSDPLNTQYF.

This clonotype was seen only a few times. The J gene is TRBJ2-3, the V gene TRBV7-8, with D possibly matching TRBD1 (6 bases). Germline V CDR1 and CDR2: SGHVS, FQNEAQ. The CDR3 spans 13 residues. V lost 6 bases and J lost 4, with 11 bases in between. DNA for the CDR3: TGTGCCAGCAGTTCAGGGGAAGCAGATACGCAGTATTTT. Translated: CASSSGEADTQYF.

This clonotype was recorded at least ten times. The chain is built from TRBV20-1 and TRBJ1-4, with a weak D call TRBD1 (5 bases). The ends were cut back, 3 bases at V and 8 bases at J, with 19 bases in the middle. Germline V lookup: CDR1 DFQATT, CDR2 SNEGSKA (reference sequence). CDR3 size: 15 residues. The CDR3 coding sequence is TGCAGTGCTAGGGGAGACAAGGTTGAGGGGGAAAAACTGTTTTTT. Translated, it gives CSARGDKVEGEKLFF.

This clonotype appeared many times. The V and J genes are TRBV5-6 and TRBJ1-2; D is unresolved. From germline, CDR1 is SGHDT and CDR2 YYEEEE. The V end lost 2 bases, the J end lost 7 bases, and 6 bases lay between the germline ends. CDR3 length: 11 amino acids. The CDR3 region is CASSFKGGYTF. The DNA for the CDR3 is TGTGCCAGCAGCTTTAAGGGTGGCTACACCTTC.

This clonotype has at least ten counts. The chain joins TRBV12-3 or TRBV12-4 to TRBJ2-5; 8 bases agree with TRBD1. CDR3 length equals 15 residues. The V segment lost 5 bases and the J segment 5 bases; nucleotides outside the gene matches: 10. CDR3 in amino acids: CASSGQGVGRETQYF. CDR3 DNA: TGTGCCAGCAGTGGACAGGGAGTCGGAAGGGAGACCCAGTACTTC.

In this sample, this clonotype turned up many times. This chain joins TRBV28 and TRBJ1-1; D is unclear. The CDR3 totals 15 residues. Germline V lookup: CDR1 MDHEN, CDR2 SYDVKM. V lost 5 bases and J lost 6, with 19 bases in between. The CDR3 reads CASSPSSLGSPEAFF. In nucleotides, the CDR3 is TGTGCCAGCAGTCCGTCGTCCCTCGGCAGCCCTGAAGCTTTCTTT.

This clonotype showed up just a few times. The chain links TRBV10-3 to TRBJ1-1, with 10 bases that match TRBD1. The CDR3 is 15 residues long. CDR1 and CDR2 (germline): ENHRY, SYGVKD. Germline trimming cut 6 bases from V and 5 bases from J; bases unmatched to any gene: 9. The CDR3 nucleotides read TGTGCCATCAGGGACGGAGACAGGGGGCTTACTGAAGCTTTCTTT. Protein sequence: CAIRDGDRGLTEAFF.

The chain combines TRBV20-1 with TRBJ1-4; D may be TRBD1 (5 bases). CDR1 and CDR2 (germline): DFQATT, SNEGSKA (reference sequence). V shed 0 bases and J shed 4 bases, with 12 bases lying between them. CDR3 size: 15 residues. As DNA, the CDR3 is TGCAGTGCTAGAGATACCGGACATGGTAATGAAAAACTGTTTTTT. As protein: CSARDTGHGNEKLFF.